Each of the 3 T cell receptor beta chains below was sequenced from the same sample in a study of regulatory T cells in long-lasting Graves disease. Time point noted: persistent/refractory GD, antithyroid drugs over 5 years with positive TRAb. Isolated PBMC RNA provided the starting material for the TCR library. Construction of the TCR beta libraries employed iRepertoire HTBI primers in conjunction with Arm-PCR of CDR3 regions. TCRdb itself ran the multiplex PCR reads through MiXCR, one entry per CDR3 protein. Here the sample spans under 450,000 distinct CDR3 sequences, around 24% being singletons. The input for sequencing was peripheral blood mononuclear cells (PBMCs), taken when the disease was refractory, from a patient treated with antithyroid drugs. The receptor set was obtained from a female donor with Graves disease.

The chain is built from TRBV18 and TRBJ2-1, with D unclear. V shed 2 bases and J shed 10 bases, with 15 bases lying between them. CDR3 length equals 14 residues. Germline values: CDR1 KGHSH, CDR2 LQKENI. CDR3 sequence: CASSPNSLSGEQFF. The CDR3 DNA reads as TGTGCCAGCTCACCAAACTCTCTGAGTGGGGAGCAGTTCTTC. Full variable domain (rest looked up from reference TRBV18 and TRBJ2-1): NAGVMQNPRHLVRRRGQEARLRCSPMKGHSHVYWYRQLPEEGLKFMVYLQKENIIDESGMPKERFSAEFPKEGPSILRIQQVVRGDSAAYFCASSPNSLSGEQFFGPGTRLTVL.

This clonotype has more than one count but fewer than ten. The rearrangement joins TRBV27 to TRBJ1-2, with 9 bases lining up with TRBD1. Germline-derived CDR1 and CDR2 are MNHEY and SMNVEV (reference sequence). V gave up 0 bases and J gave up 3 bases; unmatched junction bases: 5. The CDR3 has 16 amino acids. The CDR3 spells CASSLSYRGHHYGYTF. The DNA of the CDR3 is TGTGCCAGCAGTTTATCGTACAGGGGGCACCACTATGGCTACACCTTC.

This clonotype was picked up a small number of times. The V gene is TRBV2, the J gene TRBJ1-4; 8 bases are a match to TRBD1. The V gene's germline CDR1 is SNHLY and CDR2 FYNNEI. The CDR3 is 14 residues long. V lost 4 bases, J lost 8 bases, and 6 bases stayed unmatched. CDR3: CASSAQGVGEKLFF. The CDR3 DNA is TGTGCCAGCAGTGCACAGGGGGTTGGGGAAAAACTGTTTTTT.